Below are 6 T cell receptor beta chains sequenced from a single sample in a study of blood T cell repertoires in COVID-19. The table came from immunoSEQ multiplex PCR; TCRdb's copy has only in-frame clones and leaves some out. The data hold 52,000 or so clones, with roughly 85% observed a single time. Sequencing was carried out using peripheral blood. The receptor source for this set is a human donor in a cohort sampled during active COVID-19.

This clone showed up just once. In the same sample, other DNA sequences code for this CDR3. The gene calls are TRBV18 and TRBJ2-7; 9 bases fit TRBD1. Germline trimming cut 2 bases from V and 2 bases from J; bases unmatched to any gene: 4. The CDR3 totals 15 residues. Germline assignment: CDR1 KGHSH and CDR2 LQKENI. The CDR3 DNA reads as TGTGCCAGCTCACCAGAGTACAGGGGGCCCTACGAGCAGTACTTC. This gives the protein CASSPEYRGPYEQYF. Full variable domain (remainder filled in from reference TRBV18 and TRBJ2-7): NAGVMQNPRHLVRRRGQEARLRCSPMKGHSHVYWYRQLPEEGLKFMVYLQKENIIDESGMPKERFSAEFPKEGPSILRIQQVVRGDSAAYFCASSPEYRGPYEQYFGPGTRLTVT.

This chain connects TRBV4-2 to TRBJ2-2; TRBD1 might be the D (7 bases). Trimming removed 1 base from V and 1 base from J, with 16 bases in between. The CDR3 length is 18 residues. CDR1 and CDR2 (germline): LGHNA, YNFKEQ. CDR3 sequence: CASSQGDSLALNTGELFF. DNA for the CDR3: TGTGCCAGCAGCCAAGGGGACAGCCTAGCGTTGAACACCGGGGAGCTGTTTTTT.

V and J are TRBV19 and TRBJ2-3, with 9 bases fitting TRBD1. Trimming at V came to 6 bases and at J to 5 bases, leaving 6 bases not matched to a gene. Germline CDR1 LNHDA, CDR2 SQIVND (reference sequence). The CDR3 is 14 amino acids. CDR3 sequence (DNA): TGTGCCAGTAGCACGACAGGGGGTATAGATACGCAGTATTTT. Protein product: CASSTTGGIDTQYF.

The V gene is TRBV7-8, the J gene TRBJ1-1; a weak D match, TRBD1 (5 bases). This CDR3 has 13 amino acids. Between the trimmed V and J ends, which lost 8 bases and 4 bases, there was a span of 14 bases. CDR1 is SGHVS and CDR2 is FQNEAQ in the germline V gene. The CDR3 reads CASLRVRGTEAFF. CDR3 DNA sequence: TGTGCCAGCCTCCGGGTAAGGGGCACTGAAGCTTTCTTT. Based on the CDR3 plus reference TRBV7-8 and TRBJ1-1, the full variable domain is GAGVSQSPRYKVAKRGQDVALRCDPISGHVSLFWYQQALGQGPEFLTYFQNEAQLDKSGLPSDRFFAERPEGSVSTLKIQRTQQEDSAVYLCASLRVRGTEAFFGQGTRLTVV.

This clone was detected a few times. This sequence joins TRBV18 and TRBJ2-1; 7 bases agree with TRBD1. The CDR3 has 14 residues. With V trimmed by 1 base and J by 8 bases, 5 bases remained unmatched. Germline loops: CDR1 KGHSH, CDR2 LQKENI. The CDR3 coding sequence is TGTGCCAGCTCACCACAGGGGGCGTCCGATGAGCAGTTCTTC. Translating gives CASSPQGASDEQFF.

The V call is TRBV9, the J call TRBJ2-2; TRBD1 agrees at 9 bases. CDR1 SGDLS and CDR2 YYNGEE come from the germline V gene. This CDR3 has 17 amino acids. The junction had 7 bases not matched to a gene; V was cut back by 3 bases and J by 1 base. CDR3: CASSAAGQGLNTGELFF. Here the CDR3 DNA reads TGTGCCAGCAGCGCCGCGGGACAGGGTTTGAACACCGGGGAGCTGTTTTTT.